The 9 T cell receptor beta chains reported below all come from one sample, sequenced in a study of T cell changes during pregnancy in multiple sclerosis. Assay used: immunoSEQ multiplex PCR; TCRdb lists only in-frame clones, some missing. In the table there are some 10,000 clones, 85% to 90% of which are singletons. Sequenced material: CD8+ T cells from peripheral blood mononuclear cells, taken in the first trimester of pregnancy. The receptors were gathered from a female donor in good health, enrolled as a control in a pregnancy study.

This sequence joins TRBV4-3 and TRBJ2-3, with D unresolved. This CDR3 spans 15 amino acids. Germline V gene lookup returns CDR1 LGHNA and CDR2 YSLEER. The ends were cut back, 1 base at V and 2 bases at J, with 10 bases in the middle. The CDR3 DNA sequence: TGCGCCAGCAGCCAAGGTACTACCTACACAGATACGCAGTATTTT. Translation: CASSQGTTYTDTQYF.

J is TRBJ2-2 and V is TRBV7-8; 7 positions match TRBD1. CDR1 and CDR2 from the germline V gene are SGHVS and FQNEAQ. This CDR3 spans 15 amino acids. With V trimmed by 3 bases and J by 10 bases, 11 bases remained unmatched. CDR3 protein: CASSFLDRSRLELFF. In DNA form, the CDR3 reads TGTGCCAGCAGCTTTTTGGACAGGTCCAGGCTGGAGCTGTTTTTT.

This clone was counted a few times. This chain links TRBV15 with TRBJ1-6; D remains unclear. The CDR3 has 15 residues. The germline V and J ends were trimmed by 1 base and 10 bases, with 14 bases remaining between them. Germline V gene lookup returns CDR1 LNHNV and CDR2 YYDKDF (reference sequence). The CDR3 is CATSRGRDTSSPLHF. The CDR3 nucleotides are TGTGCCACCAGCAGAGGGAGGGATACGTCCTCACCCCTCCACTTT.

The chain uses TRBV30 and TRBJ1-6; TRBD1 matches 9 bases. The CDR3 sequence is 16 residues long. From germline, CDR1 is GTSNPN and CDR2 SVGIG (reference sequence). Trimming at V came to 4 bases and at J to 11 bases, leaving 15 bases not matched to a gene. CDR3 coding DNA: TGTGCCTGGAATGTCGGACAGGGGCCCGTCTCGACACCCCTCCACTTT. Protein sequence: CAWNVGQGPVSTPLHF.

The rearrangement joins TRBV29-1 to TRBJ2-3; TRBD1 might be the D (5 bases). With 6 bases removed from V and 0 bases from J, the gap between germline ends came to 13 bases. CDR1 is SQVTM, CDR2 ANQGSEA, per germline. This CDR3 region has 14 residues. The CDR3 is CSVDSDPSTDTQYF. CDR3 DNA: TGCAGCGTCGACAGTGATCCTAGCACAGATACGCAGTATTTT.

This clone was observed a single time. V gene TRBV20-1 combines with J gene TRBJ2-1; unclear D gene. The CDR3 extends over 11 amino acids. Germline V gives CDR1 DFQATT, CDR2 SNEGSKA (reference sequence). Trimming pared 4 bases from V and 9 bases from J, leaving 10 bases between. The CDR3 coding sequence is TGCAGTGCTAACCCCGCCGGTGAGCAGTTCTTC. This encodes CSANPAGEQFF.

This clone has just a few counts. The CDR3 sequence: CASSILLIATDTQYF. CDR3 nucleotides: TGCGCCAGCAGCATCTTGCTAATCGCCACAGATACGCAGTATTTT. The genes are TRBV5-1 and TRBJ2-3, with D hard to call. V lost 4 bases, J lost 2 bases, and 14 bases lay in between. The germline CDR1 and CDR2 sequences are SGHRS and YFSETQ. The CDR3 is made up of 15 amino acids.

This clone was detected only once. CDR3 residues: CASSPRERGSTDTQYF. For the CDR3, the DNA is TGTGCCAGCAGCCCAAGGGAGCGGGGGAGCACAGATACGCAGTATTTT. The rearrangement uses TRBV9 and TRBJ2-3, with 8 bases lining up with TRBD2. The CDR3 is 16 residues long. With 4 bases clipped from V and 0 bases from J, the junction kept 7 bases outside the gene matches. CDR1 and CDR2 from the germline V gene are SGDLS and YYNGEE.

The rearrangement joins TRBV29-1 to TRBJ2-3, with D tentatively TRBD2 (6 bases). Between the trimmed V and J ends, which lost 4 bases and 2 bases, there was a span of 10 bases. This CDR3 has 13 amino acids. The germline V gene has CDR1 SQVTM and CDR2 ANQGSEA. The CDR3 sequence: CSVGGGNTDTQYF. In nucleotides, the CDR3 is TGCAGCGTTGGGGGCGGGAACACAGATACGCAGTATTTT.